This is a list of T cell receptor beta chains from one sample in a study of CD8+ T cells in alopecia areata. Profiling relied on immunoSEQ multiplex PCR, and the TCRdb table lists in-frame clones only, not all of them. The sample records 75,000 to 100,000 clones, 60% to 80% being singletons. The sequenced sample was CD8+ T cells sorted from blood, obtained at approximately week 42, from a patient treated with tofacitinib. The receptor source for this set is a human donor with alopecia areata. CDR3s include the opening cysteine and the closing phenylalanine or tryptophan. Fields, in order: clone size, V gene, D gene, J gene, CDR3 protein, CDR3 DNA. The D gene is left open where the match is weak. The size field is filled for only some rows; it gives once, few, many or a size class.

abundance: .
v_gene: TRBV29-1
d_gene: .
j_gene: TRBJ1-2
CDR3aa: CSALEGNYGYTF
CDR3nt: TGCAGCGCTCTAGAGGGTAACTATGGCTACACCTTC

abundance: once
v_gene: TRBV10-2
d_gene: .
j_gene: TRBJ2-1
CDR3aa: CASSESRSYEQFF
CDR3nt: TGCGCCAGCAGTGAGTCGAGGTCGTATGAGCAGTTCTTC

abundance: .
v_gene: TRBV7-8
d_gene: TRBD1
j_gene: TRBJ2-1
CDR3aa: CASSLSVSAGGIEQFF
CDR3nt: TGTGCCAGCAGCTTAAGCGTCTCGGCAGGGGGCATTGAGCAGTTCTTC

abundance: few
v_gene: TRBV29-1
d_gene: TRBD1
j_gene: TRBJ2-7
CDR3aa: CSVPGTGINEQYF
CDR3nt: TGCAGCGTTCCCGGGACAGGGATCAACGAGCAGTACTTC

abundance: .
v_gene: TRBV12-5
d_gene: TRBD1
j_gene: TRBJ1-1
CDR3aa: CASGDRDRVGSTEAFF
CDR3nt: TGTGCTAGTGGCGACCGGGACAGGGTAGGTAGCACTGAAGCTTTCTTT

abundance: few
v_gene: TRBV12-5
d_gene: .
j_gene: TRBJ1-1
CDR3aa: CASRMNTEAFF
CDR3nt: TGTGCTAGCAGAATGAACACTGAAGCTTTCTTT

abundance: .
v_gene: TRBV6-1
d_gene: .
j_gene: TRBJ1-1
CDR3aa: CASSEIMNTEAFF
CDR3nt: TGTGCCAGCAGTGAGATTATGAACACTGAAGCTTTCTTT

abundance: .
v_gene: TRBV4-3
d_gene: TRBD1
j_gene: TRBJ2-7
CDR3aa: CASSLNRGPYEQYF
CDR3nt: TGCGCCAGCAGCCTAAACAGGGGTCCCTACGAGCAGTACTTC

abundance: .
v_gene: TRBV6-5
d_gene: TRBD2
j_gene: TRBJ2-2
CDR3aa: CASSSSGHKGGELFF
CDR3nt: TGTGCCAGCAGCTCTAGCGGCCACAAGGGGGGGGAGCTGTTTTTT

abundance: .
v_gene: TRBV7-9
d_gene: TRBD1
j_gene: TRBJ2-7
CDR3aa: CASSLGEATGAYEQYF
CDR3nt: TGTGCCAGCAGCTTAGGGGAGGCGACAGGGGCCTACGAGCAGTACTTC

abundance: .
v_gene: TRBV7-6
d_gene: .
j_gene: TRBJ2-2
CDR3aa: CASSLGKGQLGGELFF
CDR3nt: TGTGCCAGCAGCTTAGGCAAGGGGCAGCTTGGCGGGGAGCTGTTTTTT

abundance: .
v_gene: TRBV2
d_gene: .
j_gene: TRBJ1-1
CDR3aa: CASKGRPTEAFF
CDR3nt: TGTGCCAGCAAAGGACGGCCCACTGAAGCTTTCTTT

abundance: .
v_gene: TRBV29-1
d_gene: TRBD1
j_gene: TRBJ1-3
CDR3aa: CSSGLEPGRRDRVLSGNTIYF
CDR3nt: TGCAGCTCGGGATTGGAACCCGGACGCCGGGACAGGGTTCTCTCTGGAAACACCATATATTTT

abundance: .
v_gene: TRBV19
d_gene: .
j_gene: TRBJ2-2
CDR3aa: CASTFRNGELFF
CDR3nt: TGTGCCAGTACCTTCCGCAACGGGGAGCTGTTTTTT

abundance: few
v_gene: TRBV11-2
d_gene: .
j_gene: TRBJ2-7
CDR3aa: CASSLTDEQYF
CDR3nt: TGTGCCAGCAGCTTAACGGACGAGCAGTACTTC

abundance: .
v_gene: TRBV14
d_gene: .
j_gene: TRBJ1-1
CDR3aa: CASSQRGTGDDEAFF
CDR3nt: TGTGCCAGCAGCCAAAGAGGGACCGGGGATGATGAAGCTTTCTTT

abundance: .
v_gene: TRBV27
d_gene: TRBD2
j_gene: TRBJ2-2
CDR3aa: CASSSVAGATTGELFF
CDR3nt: TGTGCCAGCAGTTCAGTAGCGGGGGCCACAACCGGGGAGCTGTTTTTT

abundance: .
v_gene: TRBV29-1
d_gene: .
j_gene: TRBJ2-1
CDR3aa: CSVDPASYNEQFF
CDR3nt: TGCAGCGTTGACCCAGCTTCCTACAATGAGCAGTTCTTC

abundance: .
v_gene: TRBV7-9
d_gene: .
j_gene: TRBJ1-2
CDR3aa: CASSLADLYGYTF
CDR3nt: TGTGCCAGCAGTTTAGCCGATCTCTATGGCTACACCTTC

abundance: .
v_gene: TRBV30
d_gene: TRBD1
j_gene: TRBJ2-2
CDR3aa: CAWRDRGNAGELFF
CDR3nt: TGTGCCTGGAGAGACAGGGGGAATGCCGGGGAGCTGTTTTTT

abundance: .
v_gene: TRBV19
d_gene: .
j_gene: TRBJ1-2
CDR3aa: CASSALPAGVYGYTF
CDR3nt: TGTGCCAGTAGCGCCCTACCGGCGGGGGTATATGGCTACACCTTC

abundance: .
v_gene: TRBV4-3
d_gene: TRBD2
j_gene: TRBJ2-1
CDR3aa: CASSQDRAGRNEQFF
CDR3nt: TGCGCCAGCAGCCAAGATCGAGCGGGGAGGAATGAGCAGTTCTTC

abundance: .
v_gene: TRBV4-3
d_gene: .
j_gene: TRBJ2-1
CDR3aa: CASSQGAGYEQFF
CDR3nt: TGCGCCAGCAGCCAAGGGGCTGGGTATGAGCAGTTCTTC

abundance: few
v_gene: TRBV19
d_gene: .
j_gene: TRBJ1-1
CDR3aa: CASNQGRPTEAFF
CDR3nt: TGTGCCAGTAACCAGGGGCGTCCCACTGAAGCTTTCTTT

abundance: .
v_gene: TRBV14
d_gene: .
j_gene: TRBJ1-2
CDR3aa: CASSQQGSNYGYTF
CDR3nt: TGTGCCAGCAGCCAACAGGGTTCTAACTATGGCTACACCTTC

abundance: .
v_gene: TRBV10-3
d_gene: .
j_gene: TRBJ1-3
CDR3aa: CAISEEGLNTIYF
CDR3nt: TGTGCCATCAGTGAGGAGGGCCTAAACACCATATATTTT

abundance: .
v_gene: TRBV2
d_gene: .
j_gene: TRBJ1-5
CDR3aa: CASSELQGSNQPQHF
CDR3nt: TGTGCCAGCAGCGAACTACAGGGTAGCAATCAGCCCCAGCATTTT

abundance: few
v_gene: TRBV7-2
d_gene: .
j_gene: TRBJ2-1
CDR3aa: CASGSYNEQFF
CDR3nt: TGTGCCAGCGGCAGTTACAATGAGCAGTTCTTC

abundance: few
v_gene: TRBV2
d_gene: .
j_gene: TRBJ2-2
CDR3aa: CASSDRGELFF
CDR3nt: TGTGCCAGCAGTGATAGAGGGGAGCTGTTTTTT

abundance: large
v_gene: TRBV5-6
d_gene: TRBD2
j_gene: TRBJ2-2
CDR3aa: CASISGTSEYTGELFF
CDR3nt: TGTGCCAGCATATCCGGGACTAGCGAGTACACCGGGGAGCTGTTTTTT

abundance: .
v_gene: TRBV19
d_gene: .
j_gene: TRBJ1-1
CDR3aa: CASSITEGGNEAFF
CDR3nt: TGTGCCAGTAGTATAACTGAAGGGGGAAATGAAGCTTTCTTT

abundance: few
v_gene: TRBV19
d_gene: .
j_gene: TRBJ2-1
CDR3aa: CASSISPAGANEQFF
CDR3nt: TGTGCCAGTAGTATTAGTCCAGCTGGGGCTAATGAGCAGTTCTTC

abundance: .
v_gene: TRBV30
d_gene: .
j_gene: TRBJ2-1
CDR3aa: CAWSVGVDNEQFF
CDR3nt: TGTGCCTGGAGTGTAGGAGTCGACAATGAGCAGTTCTTC

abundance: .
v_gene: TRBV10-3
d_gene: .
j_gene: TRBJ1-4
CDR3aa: CAISEGLRGGSEKLFF
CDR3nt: TGTGCCATCAGTGAGGGGTTGAGGGGGGGATCGGAAAAACTGTTTTTT

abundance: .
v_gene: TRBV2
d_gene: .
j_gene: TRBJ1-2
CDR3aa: CASRDRDYGYTF
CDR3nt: TGTGCCAGCAGAGACAGAGACTATGGCTACACCTTC

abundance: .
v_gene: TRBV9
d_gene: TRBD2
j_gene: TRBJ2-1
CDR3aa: CASSPRTSGAYNEQFF
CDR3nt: TGTGCCAGCAGCCCAAGGACTAGCGGGGCGTACAATGAGCAGTTCTTC

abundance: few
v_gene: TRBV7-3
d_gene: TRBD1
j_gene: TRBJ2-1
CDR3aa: CASSLTATGYNEQFF
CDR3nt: TGTGCCAGCAGCTTAACGGCGACAGGGTACAATGAGCAGTTCTTC

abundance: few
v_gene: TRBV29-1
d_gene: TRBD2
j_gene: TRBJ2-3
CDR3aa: CSVELAGGSDTQYF
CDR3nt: TGCAGCGTTGAGCTAGCGGGGGGATCAGATACGCAGTATTTT

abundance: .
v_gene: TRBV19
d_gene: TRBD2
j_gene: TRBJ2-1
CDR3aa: CASSFGTINNEQFF
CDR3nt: TGTGCCAGTAGTTTCGGGACTATTAACAATGAGCAGTTCTTC

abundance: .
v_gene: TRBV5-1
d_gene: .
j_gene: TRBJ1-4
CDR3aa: CASSFNTPDEKLFF
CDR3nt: TGCGCCAGCAGCTTCAATACGCCGGATGAAAAACTGTTTTTT

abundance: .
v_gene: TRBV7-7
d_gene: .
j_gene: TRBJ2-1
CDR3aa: CASSYDDRTHNEQFF
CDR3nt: TGTGCCAGCAGCTACGACGACAGGACACACAATGAGCAGTTCTTC

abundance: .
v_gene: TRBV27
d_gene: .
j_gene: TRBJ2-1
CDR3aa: CASSFGDSYNEQFF
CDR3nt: TGTGCCAGCAGTTTCGGGGACTCCTACAATGAGCAGTTCTTC

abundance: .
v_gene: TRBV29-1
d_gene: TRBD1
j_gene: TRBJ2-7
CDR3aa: CSVEDPQGLDYEQYF
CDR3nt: TGCAGCGTTGAAGATCCACAGGGGTTAGACTACGAGCAGTACTTC

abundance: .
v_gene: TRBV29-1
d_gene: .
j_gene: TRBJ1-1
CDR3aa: CSVDLDRSEAFF
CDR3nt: TGCAGCGTCGACCTAGACAGATCCGAAGCTTTCTTT

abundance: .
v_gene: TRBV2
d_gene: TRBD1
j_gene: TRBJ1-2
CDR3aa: CASNFGTDNYGYTF
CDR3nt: TGTGCCAGCAACTTCGGGACAGATAACTATGGCTACACCTTC

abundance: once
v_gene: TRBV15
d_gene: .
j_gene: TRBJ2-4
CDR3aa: CATSRDTSRDKVQYF
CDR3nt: TGTGCCACCAGCAGAGATACCAGCCGTGATAAGGTTCAGTACTTC

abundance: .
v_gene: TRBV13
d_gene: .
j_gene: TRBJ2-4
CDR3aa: CASSSRPKNIQYF
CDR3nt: TGTGCCAGCAGCTCACGGCCGAAAAACATTCAGTACTTC

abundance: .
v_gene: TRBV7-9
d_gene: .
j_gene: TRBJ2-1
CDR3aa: CASSVNEQFF
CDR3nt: TGTGCCAGCAGCGTCAATGAGCAGTTCTTC

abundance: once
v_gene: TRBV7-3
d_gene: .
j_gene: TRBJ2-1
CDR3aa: CASSLGVEQFF
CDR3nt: TGTGCCAGCAGCTTAGGGGTTGAGCAGTTCTTC

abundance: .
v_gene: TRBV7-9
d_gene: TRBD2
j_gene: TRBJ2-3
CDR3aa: CASSLASGGADTQYF
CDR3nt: TGTGCCAGCAGCTTAGCTAGCGGGGGAGCAGATACGCAGTATTTT

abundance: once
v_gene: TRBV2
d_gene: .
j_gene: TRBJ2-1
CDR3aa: CASSDPEFDEQFF
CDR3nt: TGTGCCAGCAGTGACCCTGAGTTTGATGAGCAGTTCTTC

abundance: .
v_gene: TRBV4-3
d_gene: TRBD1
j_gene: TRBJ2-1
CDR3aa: CASSQDSQGVREQFF
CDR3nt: TGCGCCAGCAGCCAAGACAGTCAGGGGGTCAGGGAGCAGTTCTTC

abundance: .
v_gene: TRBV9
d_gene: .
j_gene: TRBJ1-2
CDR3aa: CASSVSGEHYGYTF
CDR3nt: TGTGCCAGCAGCGTTTCCGGGGAGCACTATGGCTACACCTTC

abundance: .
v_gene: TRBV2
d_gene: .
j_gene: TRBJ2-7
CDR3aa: CASSPSYEQYF
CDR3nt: TGTGCCAGCAGCCCCTCCTACGAGCAGTACTTC

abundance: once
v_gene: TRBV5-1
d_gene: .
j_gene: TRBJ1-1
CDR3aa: CASSLAGQDGAFF
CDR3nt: TGCGCCAGCAGCTTGGCCGGGCAGGACGGCGCTTTCTTT